This TCR beta chain was obtained from a study of cytomegalovirus exposure and HLA in healthy donors. Comment on this clone: The antigen remains undetermined.

Study conclusions and caveats: According to the study, 160 or so TCR beta chains were cytomegalovirus-associated. In a later analysis, TCR association rates varied by HLA locus: DRB1 most, HLA-C fewest.

Germline trimming cut 1 base from V and 2 bases from J; bases unmatched to any gene: 8. CDR3 length: 16 amino acids. The germline V gene has CDR1 SNHLY and CDR2 FYNNEI. It was with 60 Vbeta and 13 Jbeta primers that the PCR ran. Only in-frame clones appear in the TCRdb table, and some are missing; sequencing was by immunoSEQ multiplex PCR. The top ten hold 3% to 4% of the sample, which has 150,000 to 180,000 clones, about 74% seen once. The source material was PBMCs. The receptor comes from a woman aged 40 to 55 in good health and CMV-seronegative. V usage is TRBV2 and J usage is TRBJ2-7; 7 bases agree with TRBD1. CDR3 region: CASSEGTGVPTYEQYF. CDR3 coding DNA: TGTGCCAGCAGTGAAGGGACAGGCGTGCCTACCTACGAGCAGTACTTC.